The 26 T cell receptor beta chains reported below all come from one sample, sequenced in a study of technical replicates of blood from a few donors. The table came from immunoSEQ multiplex PCR; TCRdb's copy has only in-frame clones and leaves some out. The profile shows approximately 70,000 clones, 80% to 95% of them singletons. The sequenced material came from T cells isolated from PBMCs. The receptors were sampled from a human donor in good health.

The chain combines TRBV29-1 with TRBJ2-2; the D gene is possibly TRBD2 (6 bases). The CDR3 runs 12 residues. Germline lookup yields CDR1 SQVTM and CDR2 ANQGSEA. The germline V and J ends were trimmed by 7 bases and 7 bases, with 13 bases remaining between them. The CDR3 protein is CSAGTRGGELFF. DNA for the CDR3: TGCAGCGCCGGGACTCGGGGCGGGGAGCTGTTTTTT.

This chain connects TRBV4-1 to TRBJ1-1; D remains ambiguous. Trimming removed 0 bases from V and 0 bases from J, with 11 bases in between. CDR1 is MGHRA and CDR2 is YSYEKL in the germline V gene. CDR3 length: 16 residues. The CDR3 reads CASSQEQTALNTEAFF. CDR3 coding DNA: TGCGCCAGCAGCCAAGAACAGACGGCCTTGAACACTGAAGCTTTCTTT.

This clone was seen only once. The genes are TRBV5-1 and TRBJ2-7; D may be TRBD1 (5 bases). V was pared by 2 bases and J by 2 bases, with 11 bases between. The germline V gene encodes CDR1 SGHRS and CDR2 YFSETQ. This CDR3 region has 14 residues. CDR3 sequence: CASSFSRATYEQYF. CDR3 coding DNA: TGCGCCAGCAGCTTCTCCAGGGCAACCTACGAGCAGTACTTC.

Only a few counts were recorded for this clone. The rearrangement joins TRBV2 to TRBJ1-5, with a possible D match to TRBD1 (6 bases). Germline CDR1 reads SNHLY; CDR2 reads FYNNEI. The CDR3 totals 12 residues. The V end was cut by 3 bases, the J end by 7 bases, with 7 bases between. The CDR3 region has the DNA TGTGCCAGCAGTGACAGGGGCCAGCCCCAGCATTTT. This sequence encodes CASSDRGQPQHF.

This chain connects TRBV4-1 to TRBJ1-2; perhaps TRBD1 as D (5 bases). Germline CDR1 reads MGHRA; CDR2 reads YSYEKL. The CDR3 loop spans 16 amino acids. V was pared by 0 bases and J by 5 bases, with 16 bases between. CDR3 protein: CASSQDEAGRWYGYTF. The CDR3 DNA sequence: TGCGCCAGCAGCCAAGATGAGGCAGGGCGTTGGTATGGCTACACCTTC.

The chain employs TRBV15 and TRBJ2-3; D remains unclear. The CDR3 is made up of 12 amino acids. Germline-derived CDR1 and CDR2 are LNHNV and YYDKDF (reference sequence). The ends were cut back, 1 base at V and 5 bases at J, with 4 bases in the middle. DNA for the CDR3: TGTGCCACCAGCAGAGTTAGAGATACGCAGTATTTT. Translated, it gives CATSRVRDTQYF.

Only one count was recorded for this clone. CDR3 bases: TGTGCCAGCAGCTGCGTTCTGGGAGAGGACTTCAGACACTATGGCTACACCTTC. Amino acid sequence: CASSCVLGEDFRHYGYTF. This chain links TRBV9 with TRBJ1-2; D ambiguous. Trimming cost V 4 bases and J 3 bases, with 25 bases left between them. This CDR3 contains 18 residues. The germline V gene encodes CDR1 SGDLS and CDR2 YYNGEE.

This chain links TRBV28 with TRBJ1-1; weak D call: TRBD1 (6 bases). V was shortened by 2 bases and J by 0 bases, with 16 bases between the two germline ends. Germline CDR1 and CDR2: MDHEN and SYDVKM. The CDR3 is 17 residues long. The CDR3 spells CASSLEGHALMNTEAFF. The CDR3 DNA sequence: TGTGCCAGCAGTTTAGAGGGACACGCCCTCATGAACACTGAAGCTTTCTTT.

For this clone: This sample also contains other DNA sequences that code for the same CDR3. The CDR3 DNA reads TGTGCCAGCAGTTACTCCGCGGGGAACTATGGCTACACCTTC. Protein product: CASSYSAGNYGYTF. The rearrangement uses TRBV6-5 and TRBJ1-2; D not certain. The germline gives CDR1 MNHEY, CDR2 SVGAGI. Trimming took 0 bases from V and 2 from J, leaving 7 bases between them. The CDR3 is 14 amino acids.

The gene calls are TRBV4-1 and TRBJ2-1; 11 bases agree with TRBD2. Germline V lookup: CDR1 MGHRA, CDR2 YSYEKL. The CDR3 covers 16 residues. V was pared by 6 bases and J by 7 bases, with 11 bases of the junction left unmatched. The CDR3 sequence: CASSFVAGGPRNEQFF. CDR3 bases: TGCGCCAGCAGTTTTGTAGCGGGAGGGCCTAGGAATGAGCAGTTCTTC.

This CDR3 reads CASSPRSGTARYGYTF. CDR3 bases: TGTGCCAGTAGTCCCCGGTCCGGGACAGCAAGATATGGCTACACCTTC. The chain recombines TRBV19 with TRBJ1-2; 7 bases agree with TRBD1. Germline loops: CDR1 LNHDA, CDR2 SQIVND (reference sequence). The CDR3 is 16 residues long. V shed 5 bases, J shed 5 bases, and the junction held 14 bases outside the gene matches.

The table lists this clone with a few counts. The rearrangement joins TRBV11-3 to TRBJ1-1, with a tentative D call TRBD1 (6 bases). Germline V CDR1 and CDR2: SGHNT, YENEEA. V dropped 3 bases and J dropped 0 bases, with 11 bases sitting between them. The CDR3 extends over 15 amino acids. DNA of the CDR3: TGTGCCAGCAGCTTTCAAGGACAGATGAACACTGAAGCTTTCTTT. This gives the protein CASSFQGQMNTEAFF.

The V call is TRBV28, the J call TRBJ2-5; TRBD1 aligns across 9 bases. The V gene end was trimmed by 6 bases and the J gene end by 2 bases; junction bases not matched to a gene: 4. Germline lookup yields CDR1 MDHEN and CDR2 SYDVKM. The CDR3 is 14 amino acids. CDR3 coding DNA: TGTGCCAGCAGACGGGACAGGGAGCAAGAGACCCAGTACTTC. It specifies CASRRDREQETQYF.

The genes are TRBV12-5 and TRBJ2-7; 9 nucleotides match TRBD2. Germline loops: CDR1 LGHNT, CDR2 FRNRAP. This CDR3 region has 16 residues. The V and J ends lost 1 base and 5 bases, in that order; junction bases with no gene match: 9. CDR3 sequence (DNA): TGTGCTAGTGGTTTGGGATTTAGCGGGAGATCAGACGAGCAGTACTTC. It is translated as CASGLGFSGRSDEQYF. Supplemented by reference TRBV12-5 and TRBJ2-7, the full variable domain reads DARVTQTPRHKVTEMGQEVTMRCQPILGHNTVFWYRQTMMQGLELLAYFRNRAPLDDSGMPKDRFSAEMPDATLATLKIQPSEPRDSAVYFCASGLGFSGRSDEQYFGPGTRLTVT.

V usage is TRBV5-6 and J usage is TRBJ2-7; TRBD1 is a possible D gene (5 bases). CDR1 and CDR2 from the germline V gene are SGHDT and YYEEEE. Trimming cost V 3 bases and J 2 bases, with 9 bases left between them. The CDR3 has 13 amino acids. The CDR3 bases are TGTGCCAGCAGCTATGCAGGGCCCTACGAGCAGTACTTC. It translates to CASSYAGPYEQYF.

The chain employs TRBV4-2 and TRBJ1-2; a weak D match, TRBD1 (6 bases). V was shortened by 4 bases and J by 7 bases, with 10 bases between the two germline ends. The CDR3 is 12 residues long. Germline V gene lookup returns CDR1 LGHNA and CDR2 YNFKEQ. CDR3 loop: CASSLGTSGYTF. CDR3 coding DNA: TGTGCCAGCAGCCTGGGGACAAGTGGCTACACCTTC.

V is TRBV2 and J is TRBJ2-3; 11 positions match TRBD2. The CDR3 runs to 16 residues. Germline V gene lookup returns CDR1 SNHLY and CDR2 FYNNEI. J was trimmed by 1 base and V by 7 bases; bases with no gene match: 7. The CDR3 sequence: CASNKGLAGGTDTQYF. The CDR3 region has the DNA TGTGCCAGCAATAAAGGACTAGCGGGTGGCACAGATACGCAGTATTTT.

This chain connects TRBV5-5 to TRBJ2-7, with 10 bases identical to TRBD2. Unmatched junction bases numbered 10, after V lost 5 bases and J lost 5 bases. Germline values: CDR1 SGHKS, CDR2 YYEKEE (reference sequence). The CDR3 runs 15 residues. For the CDR3, the DNA is TGTGCCAGCAGTCAAAATAGCGGGAGGCCCCACGAGCAGTACTTC. Translating it yields CASSQNSGRPHEQYF.

This chain uses TRBV7-8 with TRBJ1-3; 8 bases fit TRBD1. This CDR3 has 16 amino acids. J was trimmed by 4 bases and V by 4 bases; bases with no gene match: 9. Germline V gene sequence: CDR1 SGHVS, CDR2 FQNEAQ. CDR3 sequence: CASSSYWTGSGNTIYF. For the CDR3, the DNA is TGTGCCAGCAGCTCGTACTGGACAGGGTCAGGAAACACCATATATTTT. Variable domain in full (rest from reference TRBV7-8 and TRBJ1-3): GAGVSQSPRYKVAKRGQDVALRCDPISGHVSLFWYQQALGQGPEFLTYFQNEAQLDKSGLPSDRFFAERPEGSVSTLKIQRTQQEDSAVYLCASSSYWTGSGNTIYFGEGSWLTVV.

This clone came up once. For the CDR3, the DNA is TGTGCCAGCAGAGGAGGGGACAGGGGATACGAGCAGTACTTC. Protein product: CASRGGDRGYEQYF. This chain uses TRBV2 with TRBJ2-7, with 10 bases lining up with TRBD1. Losses at the gene ends were 6 bases for V and 4 bases for J; bases not matched to a gene: 6. Germline lookup yields CDR1 SNHLY and CDR2 FYNNEI. The CDR3 has 14 amino acids.

The V call is TRBV30, the J call TRBJ1-2; D call uncertain. CDR1 is GTSNPN and CDR2 is SVGIG in the germline V gene (reference sequence). V was shortened by 2 bases and J by 0 bases, with 13 bases between the two germline ends. The length of the CDR3 is 15 residues. The CDR3 protein is CAWSRGSDPNYGYTF. CDR3 bases: TGTGCCTGGAGTCGAGGATCAGACCCTAACTATGGCTACACCTTC.

The genes are TRBV4-1 and TRBJ2-3, with a possible D match to TRBD1 (6 bases). This CDR3 is 15 amino acids long. Germline values: CDR1 MGHRA, CDR2 YSYEKL. Trimming left V 1 base short and J 0 bases short, with 8 bases between. CDR3 protein: CASSQVQGSTDTQYF. DNA of the CDR3: TGCGCCAGCAGCCAAGTACAGGGAAGCACAGATACGCAGTATTTT.

The V gene is TRBV7-8, the J gene TRBJ2-3; 9 bases are a match to TRBD1. V was clipped by 6 bases and J by 7 bases; unmatched bases: 11. Germline CDR1 is SGHVS and CDR2 is FQNEAQ. This CDR3 has 15 amino acids. The CDR3 here is CASRGSGQGGYTQYF. The CDR3 DNA reads TGTGCCAGCAGGGGGTCGGGACAGGGAGGCTATACGCAGTATTTT.

The chain is built from TRBV11-3 and TRBJ2-1, with TRBD2 matching 12 bases. V was clipped by 6 bases and J by 9 bases; unmatched bases: 9. From germline, CDR1 is SGHNT and CDR2 YENEEA. CDR3 length: 15 amino acids. Written as DNA, the CDR3 is TGTGCCAGCAGTCAGACTAGCGGGAGTGGCGGTGAGCAGTTCTTC. The encoded protein is CASSQTSGSGGEQFF.

This rearrangement joins TRBV28 to TRBJ1-4; D unclear. CDR1 and CDR2 from the germline V gene are MDHEN and SYDVKM. The CDR3 covers 11 residues. Trimming took off 6 bases at V and 13 bases at J, with 12 bases between the two ends. The CDR3 region has the DNA TGTGCCAGCAGGATTAGTAAAAGACTGTTTTTT. Protein sequence: CASRISKRLFF.

The chain links TRBV10-3 to TRBJ1-2; TRBD1 is a possible D gene (6 bases). Trimming removed 3 bases at V and 5 bases at J, with 16 bases between. This CDR3 is 15 amino acids long. The germline V gene has CDR1 ENHRY and CDR2 SYGVKD. As DNA, the CDR3 is TGTGCCATCAGTGAAAGGGGGAAGGGGAGATATGGCTACACCTTC. Translated, it gives CAISERGKGRYGYTF.